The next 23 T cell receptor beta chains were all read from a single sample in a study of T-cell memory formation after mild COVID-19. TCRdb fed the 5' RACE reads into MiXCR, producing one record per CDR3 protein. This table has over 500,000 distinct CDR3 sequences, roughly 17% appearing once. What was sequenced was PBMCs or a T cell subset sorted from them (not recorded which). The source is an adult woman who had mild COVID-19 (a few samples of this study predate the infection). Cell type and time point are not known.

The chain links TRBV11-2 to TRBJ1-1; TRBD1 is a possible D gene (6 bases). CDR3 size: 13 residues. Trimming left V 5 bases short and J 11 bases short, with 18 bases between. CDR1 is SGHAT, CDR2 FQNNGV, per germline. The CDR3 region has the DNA TGTGCCAGCAGCCCATTCCAGGGGTTGGATGCTTTCTTT. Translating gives CASSPFQGLDAFF.

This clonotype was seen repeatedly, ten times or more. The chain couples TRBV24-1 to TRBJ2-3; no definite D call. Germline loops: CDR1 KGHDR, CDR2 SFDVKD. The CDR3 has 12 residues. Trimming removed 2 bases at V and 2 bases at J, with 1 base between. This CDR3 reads CATSDYTDTQYF. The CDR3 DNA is TGTGCCACCAGTGATTACACAGATACGCAGTATTTT.

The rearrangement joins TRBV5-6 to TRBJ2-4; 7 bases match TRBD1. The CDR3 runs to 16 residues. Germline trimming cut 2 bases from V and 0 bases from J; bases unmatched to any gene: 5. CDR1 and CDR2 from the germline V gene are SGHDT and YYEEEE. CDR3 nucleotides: TGTGCCAGCAGCTTTGGGACAGACATAGCCAAAAACATTCAGTACTTC. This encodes CASSFGTDIAKNIQYF.

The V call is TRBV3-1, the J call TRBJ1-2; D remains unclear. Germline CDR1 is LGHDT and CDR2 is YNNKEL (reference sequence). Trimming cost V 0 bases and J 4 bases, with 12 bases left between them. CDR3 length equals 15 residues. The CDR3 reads CASSQDMEVIYGYTF. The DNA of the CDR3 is TGTGCCAGCAGCCAAGATATGGAAGTGATCTATGGCTACACCTTC.

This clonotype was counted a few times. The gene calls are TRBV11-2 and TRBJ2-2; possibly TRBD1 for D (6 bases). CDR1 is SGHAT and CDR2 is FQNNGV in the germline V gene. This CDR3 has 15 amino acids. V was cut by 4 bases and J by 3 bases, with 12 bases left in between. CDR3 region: CASSSWDTHTGELFF. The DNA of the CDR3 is TGTGCCAGCAGCTCGTGGGACACCCACACCGGGGAGCTGTTTTTT.

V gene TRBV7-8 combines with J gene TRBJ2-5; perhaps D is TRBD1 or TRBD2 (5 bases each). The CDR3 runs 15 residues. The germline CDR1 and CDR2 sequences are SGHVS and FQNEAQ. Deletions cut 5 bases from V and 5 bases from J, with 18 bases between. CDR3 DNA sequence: TGTGCCAGCAGCCCCCACAGGATTCCGGGGGAGACCCAGTACTTC. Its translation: CASSPHRIPGETQYF. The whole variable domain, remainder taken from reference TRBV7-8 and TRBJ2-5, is GAGVSQSPRYKVAKRGQDVALRCDPISGHVSLFWYQQALGQGPEFLTYFQNEAQLDKSGLPSDRFFAERPEGSVSTLKIQRTQQEDSAVYLCASSPHRIPGETQYFGPGTRLLVL.

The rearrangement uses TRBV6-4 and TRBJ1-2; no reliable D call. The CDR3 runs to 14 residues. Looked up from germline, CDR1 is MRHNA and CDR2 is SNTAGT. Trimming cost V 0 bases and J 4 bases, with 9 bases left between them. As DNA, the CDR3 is TGTGCCAGCAGTGACTCTCCGGGAGCCTATGGCTACACCTTC. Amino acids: CASSDSPGAYGYTF.

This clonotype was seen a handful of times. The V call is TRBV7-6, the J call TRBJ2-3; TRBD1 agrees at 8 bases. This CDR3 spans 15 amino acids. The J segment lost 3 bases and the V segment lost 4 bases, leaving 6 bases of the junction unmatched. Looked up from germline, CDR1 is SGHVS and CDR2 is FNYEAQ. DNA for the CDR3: TGTGCCAGCAGCTGGTGGGGGGACAGGACAGATACGCAGTATTTT. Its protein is CASSWWGDRTDTQYF.

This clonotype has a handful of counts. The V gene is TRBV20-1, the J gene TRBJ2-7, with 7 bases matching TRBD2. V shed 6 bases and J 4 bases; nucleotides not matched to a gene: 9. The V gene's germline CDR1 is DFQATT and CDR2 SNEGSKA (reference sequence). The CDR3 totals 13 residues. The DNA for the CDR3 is TGCAGTGCGGAACTGGCGGGGGAGTACGAGCAGTACTTC. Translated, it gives CSAELAGEYEQYF.

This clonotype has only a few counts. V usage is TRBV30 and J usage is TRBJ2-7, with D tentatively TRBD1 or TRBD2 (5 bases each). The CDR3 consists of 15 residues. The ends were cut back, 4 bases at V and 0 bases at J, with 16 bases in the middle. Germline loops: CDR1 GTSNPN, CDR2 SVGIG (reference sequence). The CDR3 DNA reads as TGTGCCTGGAACGGTCTCGGGACGGCCTCCTACGAGCAGTACTTC. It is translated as CAWNGLGTASYEQYF.

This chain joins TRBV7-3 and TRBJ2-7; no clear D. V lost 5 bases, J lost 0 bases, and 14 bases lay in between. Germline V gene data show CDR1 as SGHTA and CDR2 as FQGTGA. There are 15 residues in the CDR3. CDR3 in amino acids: CASSRGPNPSYEQYF. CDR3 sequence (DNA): TGTGCCAGCAGCCGCGGACCTAATCCCTCCTACGAGCAGTACTTC.

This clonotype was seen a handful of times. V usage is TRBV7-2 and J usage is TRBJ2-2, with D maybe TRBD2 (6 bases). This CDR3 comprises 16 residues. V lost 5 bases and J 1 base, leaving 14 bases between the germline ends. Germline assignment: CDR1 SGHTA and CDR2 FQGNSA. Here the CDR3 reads CASSRASGLNTGELFF. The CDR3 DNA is TGTGCCAGCAGCCGAGCGAGCGGGTTGAACACCGGGGAGCTGTTTTTT.

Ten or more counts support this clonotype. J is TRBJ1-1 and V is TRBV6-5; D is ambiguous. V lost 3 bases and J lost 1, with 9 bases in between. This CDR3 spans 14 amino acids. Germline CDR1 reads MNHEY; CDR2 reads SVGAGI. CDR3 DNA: TGTGCCAGCAGTTATAGCCGGGGGAACACTGAAGCTTTCTTT. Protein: CASSYSRGNTEAFF.

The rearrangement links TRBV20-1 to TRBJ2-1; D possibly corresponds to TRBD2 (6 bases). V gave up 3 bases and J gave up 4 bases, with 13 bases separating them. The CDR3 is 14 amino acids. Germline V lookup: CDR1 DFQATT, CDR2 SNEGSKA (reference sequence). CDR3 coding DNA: TGCAGTGCTAGTGGGGGGATGGGGTACAATGAGCAGTTCTTC. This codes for CSASGGMGYNEQFF.

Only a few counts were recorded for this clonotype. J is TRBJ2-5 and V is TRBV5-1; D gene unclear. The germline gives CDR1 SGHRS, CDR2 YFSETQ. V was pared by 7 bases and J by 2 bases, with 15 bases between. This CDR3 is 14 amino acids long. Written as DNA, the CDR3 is TGCGCCAGCTCTCGAAACCCAGGACAAGAGACCCAGTACTTC. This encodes CASSRNPGQETQYF.

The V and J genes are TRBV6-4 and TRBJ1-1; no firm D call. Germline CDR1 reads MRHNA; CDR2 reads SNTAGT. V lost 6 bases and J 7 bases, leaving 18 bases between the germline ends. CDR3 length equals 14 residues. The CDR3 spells CASRASQGTNEAFF. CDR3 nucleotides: TGTGCCAGCAGGGCGTCACAAGGAACAAATGAAGCTTTCTTT.

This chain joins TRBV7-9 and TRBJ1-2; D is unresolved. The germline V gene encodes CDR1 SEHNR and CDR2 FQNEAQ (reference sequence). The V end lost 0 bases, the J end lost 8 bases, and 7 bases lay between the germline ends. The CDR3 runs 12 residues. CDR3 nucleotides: TGTGCCAGCAGCTTAGCAGTACGGGGCTACACCTTC. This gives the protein CASSLAVRGYTF.

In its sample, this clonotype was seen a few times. The DNA for the CDR3 is TGTGCCAGCAGTGGTCCGGGCTTAGCTGGGGAGCAGTTCTTC. It is translated as CASSGPGLAGEQFF. The chain uses TRBV25-1 and TRBJ2-1; D gene ambiguous. The V end was cut by 4 bases, the J end by 10 bases, with 17 bases between. The CDR3 covers 14 residues. Germline V lookup: CDR1 MGHDK, CDR2 SYGVNS. Based on the CDR3 plus reference TRBV25-1 and TRBJ2-1, the full variable domain is EADIYQTPRYLVIGTGKKITLECSQTMGHDKMYWYQQDPGMELHLIHYSYGVNSTEKGDLSSESTVSRIRTEHFPLTLESARPSHTSQYLCASSGPGLAGEQFFGPGTRLTVL.

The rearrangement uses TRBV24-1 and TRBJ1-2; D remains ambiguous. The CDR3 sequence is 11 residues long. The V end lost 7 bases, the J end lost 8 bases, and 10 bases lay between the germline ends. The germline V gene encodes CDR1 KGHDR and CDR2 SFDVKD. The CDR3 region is CATSGLGGYTF. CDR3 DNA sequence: TGTGCCACCAGCGGATTAGGGGGCTACACCTTC.

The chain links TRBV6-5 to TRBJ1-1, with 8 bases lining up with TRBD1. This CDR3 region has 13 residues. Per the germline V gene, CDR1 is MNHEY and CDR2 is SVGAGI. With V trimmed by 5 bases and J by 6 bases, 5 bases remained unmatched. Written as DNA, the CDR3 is TGTGCCAGCAGTCGGACAGGGTTTGCTGAAGCTTTCTTT. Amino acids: CASSRTGFAEAFF.

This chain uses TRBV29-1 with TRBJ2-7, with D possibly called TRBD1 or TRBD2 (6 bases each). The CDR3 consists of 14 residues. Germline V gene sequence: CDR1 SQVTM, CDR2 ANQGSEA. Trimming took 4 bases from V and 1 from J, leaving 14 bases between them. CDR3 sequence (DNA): TGCAGCGTTGGAGGGGGGCCTGGGTCCTACGAGCAGTACTTC. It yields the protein CSVGGGPGSYEQYF.

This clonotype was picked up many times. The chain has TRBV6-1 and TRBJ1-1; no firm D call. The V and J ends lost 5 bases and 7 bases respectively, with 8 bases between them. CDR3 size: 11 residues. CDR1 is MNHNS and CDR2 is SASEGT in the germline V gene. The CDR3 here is CASSHTREAFF. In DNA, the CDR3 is TGTGCCAGCAGTCACACGCGTGAAGCTTTCTTT.

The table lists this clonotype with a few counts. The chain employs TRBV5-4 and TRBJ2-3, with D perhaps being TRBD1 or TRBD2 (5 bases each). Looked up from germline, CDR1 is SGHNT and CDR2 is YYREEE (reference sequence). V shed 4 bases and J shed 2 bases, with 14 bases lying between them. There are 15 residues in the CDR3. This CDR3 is CASSPAGGTTDTQYF. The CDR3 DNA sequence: TGTGCCAGCAGCCCCGCTGGGGGTACCACAGATACGCAGTATTTT.